Following are 11 T cell receptor beta chains from one sample sequenced in a study of cytomegalovirus exposure and HLA in healthy donors. Produced via immunoSEQ multiplex PCR; TCRdb's table is partial and in-frame only. The data contain about 120,000 clones, roughly 90% of them singletons. Sequenced sample: PBMCs. The receptors stem from a woman between 18 and 29 years old in good health and CMV-seropositive.

The chain carries TRBV7-9 and TRBJ1-3; D call uncertain. Germline V gene lookup returns CDR1 SEHNR and CDR2 FQNEAQ (reference sequence). The V gene lost 8 bases and the J gene lost 0 bases, with 11 bases spanning the gap. The CDR3 consists of 14 residues. The CDR3 here is CASGLTVSGNTIYF. CDR3 coding DNA: TGTGCCAGCGGCCTAACAGTCTCTGGAAACACCATATATTTT.

This sequence joins TRBV27 and TRBJ2-6, with D maybe TRBD2 (6 bases). Germline V lookup: CDR1 MNHEY, CDR2 SMNVEV (reference sequence). The CDR3 sequence is 17 residues long. Trimming left V 8 bases short and J 0 bases short, with 17 bases between. CDR3 residues: CASHLGGSYSGANVLTF. The CDR3 coding sequence is TGTGCCAGCCATCTGGGGGGTTCCTACTCTGGGGCCAACGTCCTGACTTTC. Based on the CDR3 plus reference TRBV27 and TRBJ2-6, the full variable domain is EAQVTQNPRYLITVTGKKLTVTCSQNMNHEYMSWYRQDPGLGLRQIYYSMNVEVTDKGDVPEGYKVSRKEKRNFPLILESPSPNQTSLYFCASHLGGSYSGANVLTFGAGSRLTVL.

The chain combines TRBV14 with TRBJ2-1; 10 bases are shared with TRBD1. V trimming: 1 base; J trimming: 5 bases; junction bases outside the gene matches: 8. The germline gives CDR1 SGHDN, CDR2 FVKESK. The CDR3 runs to 17 residues. The CDR3 protein is CASSQGLDRGRNNEQFF. The CDR3 coding sequence is TGTGCCAGCAGCCAAGGACTTGACAGGGGGCGAAACAATGAGCAGTTCTTC.

Only one count was recorded for this clone. The V gene is TRBV15, the J gene TRBJ1-1, with D possibly TRBD1 on 5 matching bases. Trimming took off 0 bases at V and 11 bases at J, with 10 bases between the two ends. This CDR3 is built from 12 residues. The germline CDR1 and CDR2 sequences are LNHNV and YYDKDF (reference sequence). The CDR3 DNA follows: TGTGCCACCAGCAGAGAGGGGGGATCGGCTTTCTTT. Protein product: CATSREGGSAFF. The full variable domain, its missing parts supplied by reference TRBV15 and TRBJ1-1, is DAMVIQNPRYQVTQFGKPVTLSCSQTLNHNVMYWYQQKSSQAPKLLFHYYDKDFNNEADTPDNFQSRRPNTSFCFLDIRSPGLGDTAMYLCATSREGGSAFFGQGTRLTVV.

In this sample, this clone turned up once. This sequence joins TRBV6-6 and TRBJ2-7, with 9 bases identical to TRBD2. V shed 5 bases, J shed 2 bases, and the junction held 4 bases outside the gene matches. CDR3 length: 14 residues. The germline CDR1 and CDR2 sequences are MNHNY and SVGAGI (reference sequence). Here the CDR3 reads CASSRTSDTYEQYF. In nucleotides, the CDR3 is TGTGCCAGCAGTCGGACTAGCGATACCTACGAGCAGTACTTC.

This chain links TRBV6-1 with TRBJ2-2, with D tentatively TRBD2 (7 bases). Germline loops: CDR1 MNHNS, CDR2 SASEGT. Deletions cut 5 bases from V and 3 bases from J, with 10 bases between. The CDR3 has 14 amino acids. The DNA of the CDR3 is TGTGCCAGCAGTCGCGGGGGCTACACCGGGGAGCTGTTTTTT. Translation gives CASSRGGYTGELFF.

V and J are TRBV11-2 and TRBJ1-2; D gene uncertain. Germline V gives CDR1 SGHAT, CDR2 FQNNGV. CDR3 size: 12 residues. Between the trimmed V and J ends, which lost 5 bases and 4 bases, there was a span of 8 bases. CDR3 amino acids: CASSPGAYGYTF. For the CDR3, the DNA is TGTGCCAGCAGCCCTGGAGCCTATGGCTACACCTTC.

The CDR3 DNA reads TGTGCCAGCAGTGAAGTTGGGCCCGTCTTCGGCAATCAGCCCCAGCATTTT. Its protein product is CASSEVGPVFGNQPQHF. The rearrangement links TRBV6-1 to TRBJ1-5; no clear D. With 1 base removed from V and 2 bases from J, the gap between germline ends came to 15 bases. The CDR3 has 17 residues. CDR1 is MNHNS and CDR2 is SASEGT in the germline V gene.

The rearrangement links TRBV4-1 to TRBJ1-4, with a weak D call TRBD1 (5 bases). This CDR3 has 18 residues. Germline V lookup: CDR1 MGHRA, CDR2 YSYEKL. Trimming removed 5 bases from V and 3 bases from J, with 22 bases in between. DNA of the CDR3: TGCGCCAGCAGCTTATATGGATTAGGGGCAGACCCTAATGAAAAACTGTTTTTT. Translation: CASSLYGLGADPNEKLFF.

This clone has just one count. The chain combines TRBV6-5 with TRBJ2-7; 9 positions match TRBD1. The CDR3 is 12 amino acids. Unmatched junction bases numbered 6, after V lost 8 bases and J lost 7 bases. From germline, CDR1 is MNHEY and CDR2 SVGAGI. This CDR3 reads CASGTGTGEQYF. CDR3 sequence (DNA): TGTGCCAGCGGGACAGGGACCGGAGAGCAGTACTTC.

The chain couples TRBV7-6 to TRBJ2-2; the D gene is possibly TRBD1 (7 bases). The CDR3 is 15 residues long. Germline loops: CDR1 SGHVS, CDR2 FNYEAQ. V lost 5 bases to trimming and J lost 12 bases, with 22 bases between them. The CDR3 here is CASSNPSQGGMKLFF. The CDR3 coding sequence is TGTGCCAGCAGCAACCCCAGCCAGGGGGGAATGAAGCTGTTTTTT.